This T cell receptor beta chain is drawn from a study of type 1 and type 2 diabetes patients. Study overall: Samples came from type 1 diabetic, type 2 diabetic or nondiabetic people, recruited in China. T cells were magnetically sorted from PBMCs as CD4+ or CD8+ subsets. Study-wide results and caveats: Some T1D-only expanded clones might appear in more T2D or control samples. Type 2 diabetes and control samples shared highly correlated V and J usage, averaging around 0.97.

The germline CDR1 and CDR2 sequences are SGHTA and FQGNSA. The CDR3 is 16 residues long. V was cut by 1 base and J by 0 bases, with 10 bases left in between. Amplification started from genomic DNA. A primer set of 30 forward and 13 reverse primers amplified the CDR3. MiXCR was run by TCRdb on the multiplex PCR reads, yielding one entry per CDR3 protein. The sample yields 250,000 or so distinct CDR3 sequences, more than 45% seen once. In the case of this clonotype: Its target is unknown.

Sequencing was done on a sample of peripheral blood mononuclear cells (PBMCs). The origin of this receptor is a man aged 18 to 35 with type 2 diabetes. J is TRBJ1-3 and V is TRBV7-2; weak D call: TRBD1 (6 bases). The DNA of the CDR3 is TGTGCCAGCAGCTTAGGGACAGTATCCTCTGGAAACACCATATATTTT. Residues: CASSLGTVSSGNTIYF.